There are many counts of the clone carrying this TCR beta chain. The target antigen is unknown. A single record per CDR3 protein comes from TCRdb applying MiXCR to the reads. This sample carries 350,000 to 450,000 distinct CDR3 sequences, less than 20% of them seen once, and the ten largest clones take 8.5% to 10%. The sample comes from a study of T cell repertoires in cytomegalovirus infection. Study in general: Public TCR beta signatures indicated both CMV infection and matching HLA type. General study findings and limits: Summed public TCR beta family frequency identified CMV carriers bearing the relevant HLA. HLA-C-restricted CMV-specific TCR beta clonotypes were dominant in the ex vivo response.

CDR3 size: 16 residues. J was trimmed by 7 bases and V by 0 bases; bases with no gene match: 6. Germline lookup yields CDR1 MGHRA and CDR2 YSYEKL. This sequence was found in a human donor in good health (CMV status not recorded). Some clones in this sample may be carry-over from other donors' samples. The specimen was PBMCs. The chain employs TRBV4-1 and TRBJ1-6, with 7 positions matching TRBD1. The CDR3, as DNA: TGCGCCAGCAGCCAAGAGTGGGGACAGTTCAATTCACCCCTCCACTTT. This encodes CASSQEWGQFNSPLHF.